Following are 27 T cell receptor beta chains from one sample sequenced in a study of control samples from healthy donors and cancer patients. Using immunoSEQ multiplex PCR, the repertoire was profiled, and TCRdb retains in-frame clones only, with some absent. The sample has 130,000 or so clones, roughly 87% seen once. The sample comprised blood. These receptors were taken from a man aged 40-49 years in good health.

The chain links TRBV29-1 to TRBJ1-2; no definite D call. Germline CDR1 reads SQVTM; CDR2 reads ANQGSEA. With 2 bases removed from V and 8 bases from J, the gap between germline ends came to 18 bases. The CDR3 covers 14 residues. As DNA, the CDR3 is TGCAGCGTTGAATATCCGGGGAGCGGGAAAGGCTACACCTTC. Its protein product is CSVEYPGSGKGYTF.

V usage is TRBV12-3 or TRBV12-4 and J usage is TRBJ1-2; 8 bases fit TRBD1. J lost 4 bases, V lost 7 bases, and 5 bases had no gene match. CDR3 size: 13 residues. CDR3 nucleotide sequence: TGTGCCAGCACCCCGGACAGGGTCTATGGCTACACCTTC. Translation: CASTPDRVYGYTF.

This clone showed up just a few times. This chain uses TRBV10-1 with TRBJ2-3; a possible D gene is TRBD1 (5 bases). Per the germline V gene, CDR1 is WNHNN and CDR2 is SYGVQD (reference sequence). Trimming removed 5 bases at V and 4 bases at J, with 10 bases between. This CDR3 is 13 amino acids long. Here the CDR3 reads CASSQGGADTQYF. The CDR3 bases are TGCGCCAGCAGTCAGGGTGGGGCAGATACGCAGTATTTT.

The genes are TRBV15 and TRBJ1-4; no firm D call. In germline, CDR1 is LNHNV, CDR2 YYDKDF (reference sequence). V lost 0 bases, J lost 8 bases, and 13 bases lay in between. There are 15 residues in the CDR3. The DNA for the CDR3 is TGTGCCACCAGCAGAGATAACAGCAAGCGGGAAAAACTGTTTTTT. Amino acid sequence: CATSRDNSKREKLFF.

The chain joins TRBV6-2 or TRBV6-3 to TRBJ2-5, with D tentatively TRBD1 (6 bases). Germline-derived CDR1 and CDR2 are MNHEY and SVGEGT. V lost 1 base and J lost 5, with 14 bases in between. This CDR3 spans 15 amino acids. CDR3 in amino acids: CASSYLETTGETQYF. CDR3 sequence (DNA): TGTGCCAGCAGTTACTTAGAGACTACAGGGGAGACCCAGTACTTC.

The chain is built from TRBV29-1 and TRBJ1-6; D is undetermined. The length of the CDR3 is 13 residues. V was cut by 2 bases and J by 3 bases, with 5 bases left in between. In germline, CDR1 is SQVTM, CDR2 ANQGSEA. The CDR3 loop reads CSVETDYNSPLHF. The DNA of the CDR3 is TGCAGCGTTGAAACCGACTATAATTCACCCCTCCACTTT.

This chain connects TRBV7-2 to TRBJ1-6, with a possible D match to TRBD1 (6 bases). The V and J ends lost 4 bases and 10 bases respectively, with 20 bases between them. CDR3 size: 16 residues. Per the germline V gene, CDR1 is SGHTA and CDR2 is FQGNSA. CDR3 amino acids: CASSSNQGLASSPLHF. DNA for the CDR3: TGTGCCAGCAGCTCGAATCAGGGGTTGGCGTCCTCACCCCTCCACTTT.

In this sample, this clone turned up many times. This CDR3 is also generated by other DNA sequences in the sample. This chain links TRBV18 with TRBJ2-1; no definite D call. Trimming pared 3 bases from V and 1 base from J, leaving 4 bases between. The CDR3 has 13 residues. Germline V gives CDR1 KGHSH, CDR2 LQKENI. The CDR3 loop is CASSPQSYNEQFF. CDR3 coding DNA: TGTGCCAGCTCACCTCAGTCCTACAATGAGCAGTTCTTC.

This sequence joins TRBV7-2 and TRBJ1-1; D gene ambiguous. The V end was cut by 5 bases, the J end by 0 bases, with 13 bases between. CDR1 is SGHTA and CDR2 is FQGNSA in the germline V gene. The CDR3 has 15 amino acids. Here the CDR3 reads CASSRYYSLNTEAFF. The CDR3 DNA sequence: TGTGCCAGCAGCCGCTATTATAGTTTGAACACTGAAGCTTTCTTT. Filled out from reference TRBV7-2 and TRBJ1-1, the complete variable domain reads GAGVSQSPSNKVTEKGKDVELRCDPISGHTALYWYRQSLGQGLEFLIYFQGNSAPDKSGLPSDRFSAERTGGSVSTLTIQRTQQEDSAVYLCASSRYYSLNTEAFFGQGTRLTVV.

The genes are TRBV24-1 and TRBJ2-1; D ambiguous. CDR3 size: 14 residues. Per the germline V gene, CDR1 is KGHDR and CDR2 is SFDVKD. V gave up 3 bases and J gave up 5 bases, with 10 bases separating them. Here the CDR3 reads CATSDPGTNNEQFF. Here the CDR3 DNA reads TGTGCCACCAGTGATCCTGGCACAAACAATGAGCAGTTCTTC.

This chain joins TRBV5-3 and TRBJ2-7, with 10 bases that match TRBD2. TRBV5-3 is recorded as an ORF, its role being uncertain. V was clipped by 5 bases and J by 0 bases; unmatched bases: 5. The CDR3 is 15 amino acids. This chain's CDR3 is CARSATSGVSYEQYF. The CDR3, as DNA: TGTGCCAGAAGTGCTACTAGCGGGGTCTCCTACGAGCAGTACTTC.

The chain has TRBV24-1 and TRBJ2-5; D is uncertain. The germline V and J ends were trimmed by 5 bases and 1 base, with 13 bases remaining between them. The CDR3 loop spans 15 amino acids. Germline V gene lookup returns CDR1 KGHDR and CDR2 SFDVKD. CDR3 coding DNA: TGTGCCACCAGTGGAGCAGGACCCCTCCAAGAGACCCAGTACTTC. It codes for CATSGAGPLQETQYF.

This chain connects TRBV5-6 to TRBJ1-2, with TRBD1 identical over 9 bases. This CDR3 comprises 13 residues. CDR1 and CDR2 (germline): SGHDT, YYEEEE. The V gene end was trimmed by 9 bases and the J gene end by 6 bases; junction bases not matched to a gene: 9. The CDR3 region has the DNA TGTGCCACTACCCGGGACAGGGATCATGGCTACACCTTC. Protein: CATTRDRDHGYTF.

This clone was counted a few times. V and J are TRBV10-1 and TRBJ2-7; D is possibly TRBD1 or TRBD2 (5 bases each). Germline values: CDR1 WNHNN, CDR2 SYGVQD (reference sequence). The CDR3 consists of 13 residues. V was pared by 5 bases and J by 4 bases, with 12 bases between. The chain's CDR3 is CASSPGRTYEQYF. The CDR3 DNA reads TGCGCCAGCAGTCCGGGACGGACATACGAGCAGTACTTC.

This chain joins TRBV5-4 and TRBJ1-2; 12 bases map to TRBD1. Trimming removed 4 bases from V and 2 bases from J; junction bases left unmatched: 6. The length of the CDR3 is 16 residues. Germline lookup yields CDR1 SGHNT and CDR2 YYREEE (reference sequence). CDR3 residues: CASSPQGTGGNYGYTF. The CDR3 DNA reads TGTGCCAGCAGCCCACAGGGGACAGGGGGCAACTATGGCTACACCTTC.

The CDR3 here is CASSNGRSSGANVLTF. DNA for the CDR3: TGTGCCAGCAGCAACGGACGGTCCTCTGGGGCCAACGTCCTGACTTTC. The V gene is TRBV3-1 (or the pseudogene TRBV3-2), the J gene TRBJ2-6; D is unclear. The CDR3 has 16 residues. V dropped 5 bases and J dropped 0 bases, with 11 bases sitting between them. In germline, CDR1 is LGHDT, CDR2 YNNKEL (reference sequence).

This clone was seen a single time. The V gene is TRBV7-9, the J gene TRBJ2-5, with D tentatively TRBD1 (5 bases). The CDR3 runs to 15 residues. Germline CDR1 and CDR2: SEHNR and FQNEAQ (reference sequence). The V end lost 1 base, the J end lost 2 bases, and 11 bases lay between the germline ends. Here the CDR3 DNA reads TGTGCCAGCAGCTTAGTAGGGGCGCGGCAAGAGACCCAGTACTTC. Encoded protein: CASSLVGARQETQYF. Supplemented by reference TRBV7-9 and TRBJ2-5, the full variable domain reads DTGVSQNPRHKITKRGQNVTFRCDPISEHNRLYWYRQTLGQGPEFLTYFQNEAQLEKSRLLSDRFSAERPKGSFSTLEIQRTEQGDSAMYLCASSLVGARQETQYFGPGTRLLVL.

The rearrangement uses TRBV29-1 and TRBJ1-2; a possible D gene is TRBD1 (6 bases). The CDR3 totals 13 residues. Trimming removed 0 bases from V and 8 bases from J, with 13 bases in between. Per the germline V gene, CDR1 is SQVTM and CDR2 is ANQGSEA. The CDR3 DNA sequence: TGCAGCGTTGAAGATAACTACAGGGACGGCTACACCTTC. Amino acids: CSVEDNYRDGYTF.

The gene calls are TRBV5-1 and TRBJ1-2; TRBD1 is a possible D gene (5 bases). Germline V lookup: CDR1 SGHRS, CDR2 YFSETQ. The length of the CDR3 is 14 residues. V was clipped by 0 bases and J by 6 bases, with 12 bases between them. The CDR3 bases are TGCGCCAGCAGCTTGGTGGGGGGACCTGATGGCTACACCTTC. Protein product: CASSLVGGPDGYTF.

The V gene is TRBV2, the J gene TRBJ1-1, with D possibly being TRBD1 (5 bases). The germline CDR1 and CDR2 sequences are SNHLY and FYNNEI. Trimming took 10 bases from V and 0 from J, leaving 15 bases between them. This CDR3 is 14 amino acids long. In DNA form, the CDR3 reads TGTGCCACGGATATGGGGCGGCTGAACACTGAAGCTTTCTTT. As protein: CATDMGRLNTEAFF.

The chain has TRBV6-1 and TRBJ1-4, with D unresolved. The CDR3 extends over 14 amino acids. V lost 3 bases and J lost 7, with 12 bases in between. Germline CDR1 and CDR2: MNHNS and SASEGT. CDR3 coding DNA: TGTGCCAGCAGTGAGGCAGAAGGAGGTGAAAAACTGTTTTTT. Its translation: CASSEAEGGEKLFF.

V and J are TRBV15 and TRBJ2-5; TRBD2 aligns across 10 bases. Per the germline V gene, CDR1 is LNHNV and CDR2 is YYDKDF (reference sequence). The CDR3 extends over 16 amino acids. J gave up 5 bases and V 0 bases, and 6 bases lay outside the gene matches. The CDR3 nucleotides read TGTGCCACCAGCAGAGAAGCGGGGGGGCTAATTGAGACCCAGTACTTC. Its protein is CATSREAGGLIETQYF.

This chain joins TRBV18 and TRBJ1-4; D gene ambiguous. There are 15 residues in the CDR3. V lost 2 bases to trimming and J lost 7 bases, with 14 bases between them. Germline CDR1 reads KGHSH; CDR2 reads LQKENI. The CDR3 sequence is CASSPSKGGGEKLFF. The CDR3 DNA is TGTGCCAGCTCACCAAGTAAGGGAGGCGGTGAAAAACTGTTTTTT.

The chain has TRBV14 and TRBJ1-6; no firm D call. V lost 3 bases to trimming and J lost 10 bases, with 19 bases between them. Germline V gives CDR1 SGHDN, CDR2 FVKESK. CDR3 size: 16 residues. This CDR3 reads CASSQKVGGRASPLHF. CDR3 bases: TGTGCCAGCAGCCAGAAGGTGGGAGGAAGGGCCTCACCCCTCCACTTT.

J is TRBJ1-6 and V is TRBV11-3; the D gene is possibly TRBD1 (6 bases). The germline gives CDR1 SGHNT, CDR2 YENEEA. This CDR3 spans 15 amino acids. Trimming took 5 bases from V and 6 from J, leaving 14 bases between them. CDR3 in DNA: TGTGCCAGCAGCAGCCACAGGGAGATTAATTCACCCCTCCACTTT. Amino acid sequence: CASSSHREINSPLHF. The variable domain in full, with the rest retrieved from reference TRBV11-3 and TRBJ1-6, is EAGVVQSPRYKIIEKKQPVAFWCNPISGHNTLYWYLQNLGQGPELLIRYENEEAVDDSQLPKDRFSAERLKGVDSTLKIQPAELGDSAVYLCASSSHREINSPLHFGNGTRLTVT.

The chain has TRBV9 and TRBJ2-1; 7 bases align to TRBD2. The CDR3 has 14 amino acids. CDR1 is SGDLS and CDR2 is YYNGEE in the germline V gene. The ends lost 0 bases at V and 7 bases at J; junction bases unmatched: 4. Here the CDR3 reads CASSVESAGNEQFF. The CDR3, as DNA: TGTGCCAGCAGCGTAGAGTCAGCGGGGAATGAGCAGTTCTTC.

In this sample, this clone turned up once. The chain combines TRBV18 with TRBJ1-1, with unresolved D. The CDR3 loop spans 13 amino acids. CDR1 and CDR2 (germline): KGHSH, LQKENI. Trimming shortened V by 2 bases and J by 5 bases, and 9 bases separated the two germline ends. CDR3 amino acids: CASSPGFVTEAFF. The DNA for the CDR3 is TGTGCCAGCTCACCAGGGTTCGTTACTGAAGCTTTCTTT.